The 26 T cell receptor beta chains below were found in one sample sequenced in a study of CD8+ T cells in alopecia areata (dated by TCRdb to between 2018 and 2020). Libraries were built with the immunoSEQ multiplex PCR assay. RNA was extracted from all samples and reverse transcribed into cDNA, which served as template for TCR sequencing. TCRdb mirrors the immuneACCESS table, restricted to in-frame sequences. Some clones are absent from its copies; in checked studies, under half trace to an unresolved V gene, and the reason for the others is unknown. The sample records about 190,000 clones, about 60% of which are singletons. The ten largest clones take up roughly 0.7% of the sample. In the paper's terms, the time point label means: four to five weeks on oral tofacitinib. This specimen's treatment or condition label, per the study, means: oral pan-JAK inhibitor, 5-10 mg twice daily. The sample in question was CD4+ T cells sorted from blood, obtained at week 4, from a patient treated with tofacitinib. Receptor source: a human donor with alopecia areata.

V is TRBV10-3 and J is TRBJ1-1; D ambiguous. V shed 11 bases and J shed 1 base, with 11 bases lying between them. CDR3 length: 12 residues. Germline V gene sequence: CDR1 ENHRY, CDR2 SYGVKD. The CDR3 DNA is TGTGCCTACGGACGGGGGAACACTGAAGCTTTCTTT. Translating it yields CAYGRGNTEAFF.

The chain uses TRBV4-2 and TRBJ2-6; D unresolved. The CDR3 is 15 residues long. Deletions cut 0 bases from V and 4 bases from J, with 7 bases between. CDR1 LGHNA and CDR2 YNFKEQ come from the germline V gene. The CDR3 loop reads CASSQETAGANVLTF. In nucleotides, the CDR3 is TGTGCCAGCAGCCAAGAGACCGCAGGGGCCAACGTCCTGACTTTC.

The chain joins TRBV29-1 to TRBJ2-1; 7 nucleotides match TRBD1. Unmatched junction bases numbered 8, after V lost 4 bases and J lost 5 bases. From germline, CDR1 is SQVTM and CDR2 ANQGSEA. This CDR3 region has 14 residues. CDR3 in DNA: TGCAGCGTTGTTAGGACAGGCATACACAATGAGCAGTTCTTC. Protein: CSVVRTGIHNEQFF.

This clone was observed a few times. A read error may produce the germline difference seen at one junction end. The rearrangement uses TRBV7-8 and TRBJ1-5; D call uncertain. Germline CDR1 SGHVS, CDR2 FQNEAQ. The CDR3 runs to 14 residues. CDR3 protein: CASSLTASYQPQHF. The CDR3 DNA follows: TGTGCCAGCAGCTTAACAGCTAGCTATCAGCCCCAGCATTTT.

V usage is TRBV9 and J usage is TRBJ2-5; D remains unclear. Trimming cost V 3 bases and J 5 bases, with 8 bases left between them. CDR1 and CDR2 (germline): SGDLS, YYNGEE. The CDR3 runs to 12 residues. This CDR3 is CASSAAEETQYF. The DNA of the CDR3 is TGTGCCAGCAGCGCCGCCGAGGAGACCCAGTACTTC.

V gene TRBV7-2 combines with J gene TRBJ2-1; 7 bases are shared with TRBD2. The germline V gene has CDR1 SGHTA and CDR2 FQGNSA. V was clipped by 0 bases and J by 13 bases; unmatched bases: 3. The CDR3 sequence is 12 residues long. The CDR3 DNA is TGTGCCAGCAGCTTAGCGCGGGAGTATCAGTTCTTC. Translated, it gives CASSLAREYQFF. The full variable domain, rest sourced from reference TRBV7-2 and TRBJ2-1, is GAGVSQSPSNKVTEKGKDVELRCDPISGHTALYWYRQSLGQGLEFLIYFQGNSAPDKSGLPSDRFSAERTGGSVSTLTIQRTQQEDSAVYLCASSLAREYQFFGPGTRLTVL.

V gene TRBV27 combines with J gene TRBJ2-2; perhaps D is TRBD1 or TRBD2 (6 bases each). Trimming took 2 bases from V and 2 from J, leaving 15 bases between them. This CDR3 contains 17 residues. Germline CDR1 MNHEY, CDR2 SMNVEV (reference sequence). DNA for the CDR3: TGTGCCAGCAGTTTACGAATACGGGGGCCTAACACCGGGGAGCTGTTTTTT. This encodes CASSLRIRGPNTGELFF.

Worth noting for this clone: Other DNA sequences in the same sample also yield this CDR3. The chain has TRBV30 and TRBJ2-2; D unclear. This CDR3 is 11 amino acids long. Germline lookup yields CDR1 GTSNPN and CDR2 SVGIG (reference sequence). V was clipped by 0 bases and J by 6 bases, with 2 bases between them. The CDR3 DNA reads TGTGCCTGGAGTGTTGCCGGGGAGCTGTTTTTT. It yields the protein CAWSVAGELFF.

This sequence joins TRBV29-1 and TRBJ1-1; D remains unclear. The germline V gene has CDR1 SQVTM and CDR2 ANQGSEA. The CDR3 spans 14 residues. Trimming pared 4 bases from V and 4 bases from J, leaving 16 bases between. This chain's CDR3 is CSVVSTSSGTEAFF. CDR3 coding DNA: TGCAGCGTTGTCTCTACCTCTAGCGGCACTGAAGCTTTCTTT.

This CDR3 reads CAWRNGGGRKLFF. The CDR3, as DNA: TGTGCCTGGAGAAATGGGGGTGGTCGAAAACTGTTTTTT. The V and J genes are TRBV30 and TRBJ1-4, with D perhaps matching TRBD1 (5 bases). The germline gives CDR1 GTSNPN, CDR2 SVGIG (reference sequence). V lost 3 bases and J lost 10, with 15 bases in between. This CDR3 spans 13 amino acids.

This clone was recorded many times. The CDR3 loop is CASSRAFNQPQHF. The DNA for the CDR3 is TGTGCCAGCAGCCGGGCTTTTAATCAGCCCCAGCATTTT. This rearrangement joins TRBV7-2 to TRBJ1-5; D is unresolved. The CDR3 covers 13 residues. Trimming removed 5 bases from V and 4 bases from J, with 9 bases in between. From germline, CDR1 is SGHTA and CDR2 FQGNSA.

The CDR3 sequence is CASSTPVGHPGGEQFF. The CDR3 coding sequence is TGTGCCAGCAGCACCCCGGTTGGACACCCCGGCGGTGAGCAGTTCTTC. The chain uses TRBV7-2 and TRBJ2-1; D is possibly TRBD1 (5 bases). The germline V and J ends were trimmed by 5 bases and 9 bases, with 23 bases remaining between them. The germline CDR1 and CDR2 sequences are SGHTA and FQGNSA. This CDR3 has 16 residues.

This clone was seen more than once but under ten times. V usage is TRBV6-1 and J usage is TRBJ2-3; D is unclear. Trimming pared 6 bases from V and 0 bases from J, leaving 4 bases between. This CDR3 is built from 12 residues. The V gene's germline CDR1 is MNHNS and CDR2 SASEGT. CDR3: CASRQSTDTQYF. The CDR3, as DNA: TGTGCCAGCAGGCAGAGCACAGATACGCAGTATTTT.

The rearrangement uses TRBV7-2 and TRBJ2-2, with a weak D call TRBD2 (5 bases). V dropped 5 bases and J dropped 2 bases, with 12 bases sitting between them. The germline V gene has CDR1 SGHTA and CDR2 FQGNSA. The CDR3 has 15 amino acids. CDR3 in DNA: TGTGCCAGCAGCCCGAGGGCTACAAACACCGGGGAGCTGTTTTTT. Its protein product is CASSPRATNTGELFF.

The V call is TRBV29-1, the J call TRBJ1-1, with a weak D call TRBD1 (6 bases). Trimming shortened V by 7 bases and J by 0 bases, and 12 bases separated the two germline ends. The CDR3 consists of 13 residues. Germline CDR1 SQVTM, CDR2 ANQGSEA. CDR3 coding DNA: TGCAGCGCCTATGGACAGCTGAACACTGAAGCTTTCTTT. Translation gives CSAYGQLNTEAFF.

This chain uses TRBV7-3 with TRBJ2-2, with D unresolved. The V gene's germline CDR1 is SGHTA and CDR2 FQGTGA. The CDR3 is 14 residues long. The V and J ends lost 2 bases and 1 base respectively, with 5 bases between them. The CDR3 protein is CASSLSLNTGELFF. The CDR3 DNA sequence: TGTGCCAGCAGCTTATCTTTGAACACCGGGGAGCTGTTTTTT.

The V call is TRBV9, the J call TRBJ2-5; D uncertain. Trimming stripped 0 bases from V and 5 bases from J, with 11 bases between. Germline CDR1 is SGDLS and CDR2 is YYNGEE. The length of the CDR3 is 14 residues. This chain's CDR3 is CASSVGSVGETQYF. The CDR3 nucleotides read TGTGCCAGCAGCGTAGGTTCGGTGGGGGAGACCCAGTACTTC.

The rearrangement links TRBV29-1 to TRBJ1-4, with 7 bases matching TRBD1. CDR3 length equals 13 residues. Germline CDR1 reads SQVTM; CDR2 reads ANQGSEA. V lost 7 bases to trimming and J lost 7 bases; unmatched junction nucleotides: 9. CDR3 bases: TGCAGCGGGGGACAGAGTCTTGGTGAAAAACTGTTTTTT. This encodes CSGGQSLGEKLFF.

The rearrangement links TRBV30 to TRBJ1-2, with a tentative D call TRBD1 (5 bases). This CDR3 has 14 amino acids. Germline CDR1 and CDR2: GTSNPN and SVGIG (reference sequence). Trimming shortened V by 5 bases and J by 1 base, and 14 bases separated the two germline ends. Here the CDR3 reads CAWGPGTVNYGYTF. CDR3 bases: TGTGCCTGGGGACCCGGGACGGTTAACTATGGCTACACCTTC.

The CDR3, as DNA: TGCGCCAGCAGCCGGCCAGCGGGAGGGCCCGACACCGGGGAGCTGTTTTTT. Protein: CASSRPAGGPDTGELFF. V usage is TRBV5-1 and J usage is TRBJ2-2; 10 bases are shared with TRBD2. The V gene end was trimmed by 4 bases and the J gene end by 3 bases; junction bases not matched to a gene: 9. Germline CDR1 is SGHRS and CDR2 is YFSETQ. There are 17 residues in the CDR3.

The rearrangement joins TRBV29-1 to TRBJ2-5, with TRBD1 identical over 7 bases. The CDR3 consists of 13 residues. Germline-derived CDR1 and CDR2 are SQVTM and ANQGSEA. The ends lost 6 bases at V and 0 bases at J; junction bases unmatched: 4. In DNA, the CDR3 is TGCAGCGTCAGGGGACAGTACCAAGAGACCCAGTACTTC. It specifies CSVRGQYQETQYF.

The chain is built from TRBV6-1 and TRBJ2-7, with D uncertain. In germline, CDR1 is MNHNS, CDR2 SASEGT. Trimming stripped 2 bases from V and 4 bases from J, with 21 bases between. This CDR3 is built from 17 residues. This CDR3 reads CASSEQVGPRSRYEQYF. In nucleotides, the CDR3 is TGTGCCAGCAGTGAACAGGTTGGGCCCAGATCGAGGTACGAGCAGTACTTC.

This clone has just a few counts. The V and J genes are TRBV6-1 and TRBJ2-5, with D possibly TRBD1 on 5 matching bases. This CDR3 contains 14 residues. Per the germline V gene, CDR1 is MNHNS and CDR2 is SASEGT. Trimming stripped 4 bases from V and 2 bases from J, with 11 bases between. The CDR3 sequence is CASSGTQSQETQYF. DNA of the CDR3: TGTGCCAGCAGTGGGACACAATCACAAGAGACCCAGTACTTC.

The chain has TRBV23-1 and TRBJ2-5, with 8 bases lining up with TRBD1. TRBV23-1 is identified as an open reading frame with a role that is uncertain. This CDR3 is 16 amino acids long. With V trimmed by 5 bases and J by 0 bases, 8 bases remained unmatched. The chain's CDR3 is CASSFRDRKYQETQYF. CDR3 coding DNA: TGCGCCAGCAGTTTCCGGGACAGGAAGTACCAAGAGACCCAGTACTTC.

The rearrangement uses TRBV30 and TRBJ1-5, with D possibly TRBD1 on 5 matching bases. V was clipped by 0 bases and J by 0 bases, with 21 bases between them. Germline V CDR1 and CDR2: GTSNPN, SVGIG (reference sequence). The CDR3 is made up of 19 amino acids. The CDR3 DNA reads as TGTGCCTGGAGTGTACCGTACCGGCAGGGAAAGAATAGCAATCAGCCCCAGCATTTT. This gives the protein CAWSVPYRQGKNSNQPQHF.

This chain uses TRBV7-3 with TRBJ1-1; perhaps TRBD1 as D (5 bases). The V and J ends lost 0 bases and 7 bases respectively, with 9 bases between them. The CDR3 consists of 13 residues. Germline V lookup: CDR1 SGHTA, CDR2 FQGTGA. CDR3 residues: CASSLTQAGEAFF. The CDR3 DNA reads TGTGCCAGCAGCTTAACACAGGCTGGTGAAGCTTTCTTT.